These T cell receptor beta chains were read from a single sample in a study of identical twins. A single record per CDR3 protein comes from TCRdb applying MiXCR to the 5' RACE reads. The sample yields roughly 470,000 distinct CDR3 sequences, approximately 15% seen once. In addition, the sample was reused for a study of yellow fever vaccine responses in identical twins.

The specimen was CD4+ T cells sorted from blood. The source is a woman aged 18-30 years in good health. The CDR3 runs from the conserved cysteine through the conserved F or W. The D gene is left open where the match is weak. Clone size, where shown, is once, few, many, or a class for clones that have expanded.

J | D | V | size | DNA | CDR3
TRBJ2-7 | - | TRBV20-1 | many | TGCAGTGCTAGGGGCGGAACCTACGAGCAGTACTTC | CSARGGTYEQYF
TRBJ2-7 | - | TRBV28 | - | TGTGCCAGCAGTTTATCCAGCTCGAGAGAGCAGTACTTC | CASSLSSSREQYF
TRBJ2-3 | - | TRBV12-3/TRBV12-4 | - | TGTGCCAGCAGTCCCTCGGTCGAAGATACGCAGTATTTT | CASSPSVEDTQYF
TRBJ2-6 | - | TRBV6-1 | - | TGTGCCAGCATGAGACTGAAAGGATCTGGGGCCAACGTCCTGACTTTC | CASMRLKGSGANVLTF
TRBJ2-1 | TRBD2 | TRBV20-1 | - | TGCAGTGCTATTACACTAGCGGGCGCCGGCAGCTCCTACAATGAGCAGTTCTTC | CSAITLAGAGSSYNEQFF
TRBJ1-2 | TRBD1 | TRBV29-1 | few | TGCAGCGTTGAAAAGGGACAGGGCTACTCTGGCTACACCTTC | CSVEKGQGYSGYTF
TRBJ2-2 | - | TRBV7-2 | few | TGTGCCAGCAGCTTAGCGGTAGCATCCACCGGGGAGCTGTTTTTT | CASSLAVASTGELFF
TRBJ2-5 | - | TRBV20-1 | - | TGCAGTGCCCAGAGGTCAGGGAAGGTCGAGACCCAGTACTTC | CSAQRSGKVETQYF
TRBJ2-1 | - | TRBV25-1 | - | TGTGCCAGCAGCGCCGACTGGAGCTCCTACAATGAGCAGTTCTTC | CASSADWSSYNEQFF
TRBJ2-1 | TRBD2 | TRBV12-3/TRBV12-4 | few | TGTGCCAGCAGTTCACCCTCCGGCGGGACTAGCGGGAGGAGGGATGAGCAGTTCTTC | CASSSPSGGTSGRRDEQFF
TRBJ1-1 | - | TRBV28 | many | TGTGCCAGCAGTTTATGGACGGGGAACACTGAAGCTTTCTTT | CASSLWTGNTEAFF
TRBJ1-1 | - | TRBV19 | - | TGTGCCAGTAGTATCTGGGGACAAACGAACACTGAAGCTTTCTTT | CASSIWGQTNTEAFF
TRBJ2-5 | - | TRBV5-4 | - | TGTGCCAGCAGCTTGGGGGGGACCACGTTGGAGACCCAGTACTTC | CASSLGGTTLETQYF
TRBJ2-3 | - | TRBV3-1 | few | TGTGCCAGCAGCCAAGAGCTAGCCGTTAGCACAGATACGCAGTATTTT | CASSQELAVSTDTQYF
TRBJ2-7 | - | TRBV7-8 | few | TGTGCCAGCAGCGTCGGCTGGCCGAGCTCCTACGAGCAGTACTTC | CASSVGWPSSYEQYF
TRBJ2-7 | TRBD1 | TRBV6-2/TRBV6-3 | - | TGTGCCAGCAGTTACGGGGACAGCCCCTACGAGCAGTACTTC | CASSYGDSPYEQYF
TRBJ2-5 | - | TRBV15 | - | TGTGCCACCAGCAGACCCACCGGGACCCAGTACTTC | CATSRPTGTQYF
TRBJ2-2 | - | TRBV12-3/TRBV12-4 | many | TGTGCCAGCAGTTTAGCGGGGGGTAGCACCGGGGAGCTGTTTTTT | CASSLAGGSTGELFF
TRBJ1-1 | - | TRBV20-1 | - | TGCAGTCCAGAGGATCCGGGACCCAGTAGGACTGAAGCTTTCTTT | CSPEDPGPSRTEAFF
TRBJ2-3 | TRBD2 | TRBV19 | - | TGTGCCAGTAGTAATAACGGACTAGCGAACCCTCTAGGCACAGATACGCAGTATTTT | CASSNNGLANPLGTDTQYF
TRBJ2-7 | TRBD1 | TRBV9 | few | TGTGCCAGCAGCGCCGGACTGGACAGGGAGGCTCGGCAGTACTTC | CASSAGLDREARQYF
TRBJ2-5 | - | TRBV11-2 | - | TGTGCCAGCAGCTTAAAAAAGTCCCGCGACCAAGAGACCCAGTACTTC | CASSLKKSRDQETQYF
TRBJ2-7 | - | TRBV7-2 | - | TGTGCCAGCAGCTTAATCGGAGGGGGTGAGCAGTACTTC | CASSLIGGGEQYF
TRBJ2-1 | TRBD1 | TRBV4-2 | few | TGTGCCAGCAGCCAAGTGGGCAGGGGGTATGAGCAGTTCTTC | CASSQVGRGYEQFF
TRBJ2-7 | - | TRBV6-2/TRBV6-3 | - | TGTGCCAGCAGAAATGCGGGGGCCGGGACAGCTACCTACGAGCAGTACTTC | CASRNAGAGTATYEQYF
TRBJ2-1 | TRBD2 | TRBV2 | - | TGTGCCAGCAGATCAGAGCCGGGGAGGGCCTACAATGAGCAGTTCTTC | CASRSEPGRAYNEQFF
TRBJ2-3 | TRBD2 | TRBV5-1 | many | TGCGCCAGCAGCACGGGACTAGCGGGAGAGACAGATACGCAGTATTTT | CASSTGLAGETDTQYF
TRBJ1-2 | - | TRBV24-1 | - | TGTGCCACCAGTGATCCAGGGGAATATGGCTACACCTTC | CATSDPGEYGYTF
TRBJ1-6 | - | TRBV12-3/TRBV12-4 | - | TGTGCCAGCAGTTTATTGGGGCGGGGGACGGGGTCACCCCTCCACTTT | CASSLLGRGTGSPLHF
TRBJ1-2 | TRBD1 | TRBV25-1 | - | TGTGCCAGCAGGGCCGGGACAGGGGGCTTTGGCTATGGCTACACCTTC | CASRAGTGGFGYGYTF
TRBJ1-1 | - | TRBV10-3 | few | TGTGCCATCAGTGAGATCCCCGGGATGAACACTGAAGCTTTCTTT | CAISEIPGMNTEAFF
TRBJ1-1 | - | TRBV6-6 | few | TGTGCCAGCAGCCATCAGGGTTTGACTGAAGCTTTCTTT | CASSHQGLTEAFF
TRBJ1-6 | - | TRBV2 | - | TGTGCCAGCAGTGACGGTCCGGCCCCAGGGAGAAGGCCCTATAATTCACCCCTCCACTTT | CASSDGPAPGRRPYNSPLHF
TRBJ2-7 | - | TRBV7-8 | - | TGTGCCAGCAGCTTATGGACAGTCAAGACCCCCTACGAGCAGTACTTC | CASSLWTVKTPYEQYF
TRBJ2-7 | - | TRBV12-3/TRBV12-4 | many | TGTGCCAGCAGTTTGTGGTTAGGCTCCTACGAGCAGTACTTC | CASSLWLGSYEQYF
TRBJ1-4 | - | TRBV29-1 | many | TGCAGCGTCATTGGACGGCTTAATGAAAAACTGTTTTTT | CSVIGRLNEKLFF
TRBJ2-3 | - | TRBV6-5 | few | TGTGCCAGCAGTTACCGTGCGGAGGTCACAGATACGCAGTATTTT | CASSYRAEVTDTQYF
TRBJ2-6 | TRBD2 | TRBV5-1 | - | TGCGCCAGCAGCTTGGGTAGCGGGGTATCTGGGGCCAACGTCCTGACTTTC | CASSLGSGVSGANVLTF
TRBJ1-4 | TRBD1 | TRBV7-2 | many | TGTGCCAGCAGCTTCGACAGGGCGAAACTGTTTTTT | CASSFDRAKLFF
TRBJ1-2 | TRBD1 | TRBV2 | - | TGTGCCAGCAGTGGTGACAGGGCTACCTATGGCTACACCTTC | CASSGDRATYGYTF
TRBJ2-2 | - | TRBV20-1 | few | TGCAGTGCTAGAGAGAGACAAAACACCGGGGAGCTGTTTTTT | CSARERQNTGELFF
TRBJ2-1 | - | TRBV29-1 | - | TGCAGCGCCCGAGGGGGTCGTGAGAATGAGCAGTTCTTC | CSARGGRENEQFF
TRBJ2-6 | - | TRBV6-4 | - | TGTGCCAGCAACGTAGGGGCGTCTGGGGCCAACGTCCTGACTTTC | CASNVGASGANVLTF
TRBJ2-3 | TRBD2 | TRBV5-1 | few | TGCGCCAGCAGCGGCGGACTAGCGGGCGCCACAGATACGCAGTATTTT | CASSGGLAGATDTQYF
TRBJ2-1 | - | TRBV5-1 | - | TGCGCCAGCAGCCCTAATTCCGGGGTTGGTGAGCAGTTCTTC | CASSPNSGVGEQFF
TRBJ2-7 | - | TRBV6-1 | - | TGTGCCAGCAGGGCCGGACTACATCCGGGGGAGCAGTACTTC | CASRAGLHPGEQYF
TRBJ2-1 | TRBD1 | TRBV9 | - | TGTGCCAGCAGCGGGGGACAGAGAAACAATGAGCAGTTCTTC | CASSGGQRNNEQFF
TRBJ2-5 | - | TRBV7-2 | few | TGTGCCAGCAGCAGACAACCTTTAGGGTTGGGAGAGACCCAGTACTTC | CASSRQPLGLGETQYF
TRBJ2-3 | - | TRBV9 | - | TGTGCCAGCAGCGTAGAACAGGGTGTAGATACGCAGTATTTT | CASSVEQGVDTQYF
TRBJ2-3 | TRBD1 | TRBV20-1 | many | TGCAGTGCTATTCCCGGGACAGCTAGCACAGATACGCAGTATTTT | CSAIPGTASTDTQYF
TRBJ2-1 | - | TRBV9 | - | TGTGCCAGCAGCGTAGTTCAGGAGGGGGTGGAACAGTTCTTC | CASSVVQEGVEQFF